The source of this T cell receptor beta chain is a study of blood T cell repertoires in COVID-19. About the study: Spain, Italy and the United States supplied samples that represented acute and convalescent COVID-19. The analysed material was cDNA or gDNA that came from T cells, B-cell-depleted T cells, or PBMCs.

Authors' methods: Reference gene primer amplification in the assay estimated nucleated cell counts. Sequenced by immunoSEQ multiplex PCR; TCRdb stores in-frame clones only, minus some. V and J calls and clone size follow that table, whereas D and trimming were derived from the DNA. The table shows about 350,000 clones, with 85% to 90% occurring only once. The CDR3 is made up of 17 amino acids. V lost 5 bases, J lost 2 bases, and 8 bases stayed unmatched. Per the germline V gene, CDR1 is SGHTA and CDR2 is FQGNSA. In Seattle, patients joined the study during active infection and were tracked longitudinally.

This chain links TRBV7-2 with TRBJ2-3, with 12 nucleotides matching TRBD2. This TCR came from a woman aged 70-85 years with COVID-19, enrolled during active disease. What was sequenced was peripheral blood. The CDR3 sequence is CASSPSWTSGATDTQYF. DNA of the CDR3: TGTGCCAGCAGCCCTAGCTGGACTAGCGGGGCCACAGATACGCAGTATTTT.